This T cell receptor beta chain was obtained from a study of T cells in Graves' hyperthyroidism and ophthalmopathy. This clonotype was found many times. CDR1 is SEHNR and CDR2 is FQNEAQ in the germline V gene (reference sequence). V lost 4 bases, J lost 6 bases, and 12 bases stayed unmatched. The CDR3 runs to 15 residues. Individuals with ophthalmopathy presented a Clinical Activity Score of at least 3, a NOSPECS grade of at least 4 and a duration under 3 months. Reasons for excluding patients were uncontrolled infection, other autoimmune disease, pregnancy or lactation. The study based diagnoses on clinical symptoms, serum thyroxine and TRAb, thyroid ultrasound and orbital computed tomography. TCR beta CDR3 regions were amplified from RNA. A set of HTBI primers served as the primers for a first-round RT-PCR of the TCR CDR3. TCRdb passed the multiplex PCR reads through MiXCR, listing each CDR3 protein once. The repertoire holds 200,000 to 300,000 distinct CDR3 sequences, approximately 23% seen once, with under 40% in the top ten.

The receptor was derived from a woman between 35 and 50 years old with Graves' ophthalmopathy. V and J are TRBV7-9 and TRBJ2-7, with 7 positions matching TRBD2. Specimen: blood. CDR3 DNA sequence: TGTGCCAGCAGCTCCCGACGAGCGTCGGGGGGCGAGCAGTACTTC. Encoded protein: CASSSRRASGGEQYF.